This T cell receptor beta chain was identified in a study of post-analysis software for immune sequencing data. Study details: Patients had relapsing-remitting, secondary progressive or progressive-relapsing multiple sclerosis; some lacked subtype.

Study-wide results and limits: Five or six TRBV segments, TRBV5-6, TRBV5-1 and TRBV20-1 among them, were found more frequent in patients than controls.

Every TCR beta cDNA library bore unique molecular identifiers. MiXCR, run by TCRdb on the PCR reads, gives a single entry per CDR3 protein. The top ten hold 4% to 5% of the sample, which has around 770,000 distinct CDR3 sequences, 40% to 55% seen once. Comments on this clonotype: Its antigen remains unknown.

V lost 6 bases and J lost 2, with 9 bases in between. The CDR3 length is 13 residues. This TCR was sampled from a girl aged 10 to 17 with multiple sclerosis. The rearrangement links TRBV12-3 or TRBV12-4 to TRBJ2-3; weak D call: TRBD2 (6 bases). Sequencing was carried out using blood. CDR3 in DNA: TGTGCCAGCAGGGGGGGATACACAGATACGCAGTATTTT. Translated, it gives CASRGGYTDTQYF.